This T cell receptor beta chain was profiled in a study of cytomegalovirus exposure and HLA in healthy donors. Study results and limitations: Rare TCR sequences dominated, though some public TCRs recurred in many donors.

V shed 1 base and J 7 bases; nucleotides not matched to a gene: 10. Germline CDR1 reads SGHVS; CDR2 reads FNYEAQ. The CDR3 is 15 residues long. Remarks on this clone: Its antigen is currently unknown.

Clones were sequenced by immunoSEQ multiplex PCR, and TCRdb holds only the in-frame ones, with some missing. This table has some 140,000 clones, approximately 87% appearing once. Source material: PBMCs. The sequence was obtained from a young man in good health and CMV-seronegative. The chain is built from TRBV7-6 and TRBJ2-7; 7 nucleotides match TRBD2. The CDR3 here is CASSLGPVPGGEQYF. In DNA, the CDR3 is TGTGCCAGCAGCTTAGGGCCAGTCCCCGGGGGGGAGCAGTACTTC.